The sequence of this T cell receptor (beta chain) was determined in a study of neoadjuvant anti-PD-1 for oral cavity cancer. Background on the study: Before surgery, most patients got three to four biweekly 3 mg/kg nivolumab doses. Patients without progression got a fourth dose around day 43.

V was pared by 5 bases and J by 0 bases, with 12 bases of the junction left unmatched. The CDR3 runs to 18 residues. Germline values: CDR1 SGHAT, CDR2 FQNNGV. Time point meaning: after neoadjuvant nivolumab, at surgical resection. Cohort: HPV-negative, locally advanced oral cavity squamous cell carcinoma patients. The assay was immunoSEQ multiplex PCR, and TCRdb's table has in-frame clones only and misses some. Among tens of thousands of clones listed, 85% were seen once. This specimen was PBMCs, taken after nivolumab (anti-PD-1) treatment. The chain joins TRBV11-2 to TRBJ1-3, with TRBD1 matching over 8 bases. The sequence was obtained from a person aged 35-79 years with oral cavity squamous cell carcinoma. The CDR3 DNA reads TGTGCCAGCAGCGACCCAAGAACAGGGGGGGACTCTGGAAACACCATATATTTT. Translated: CASSDPRTGGDSGNTIYF.